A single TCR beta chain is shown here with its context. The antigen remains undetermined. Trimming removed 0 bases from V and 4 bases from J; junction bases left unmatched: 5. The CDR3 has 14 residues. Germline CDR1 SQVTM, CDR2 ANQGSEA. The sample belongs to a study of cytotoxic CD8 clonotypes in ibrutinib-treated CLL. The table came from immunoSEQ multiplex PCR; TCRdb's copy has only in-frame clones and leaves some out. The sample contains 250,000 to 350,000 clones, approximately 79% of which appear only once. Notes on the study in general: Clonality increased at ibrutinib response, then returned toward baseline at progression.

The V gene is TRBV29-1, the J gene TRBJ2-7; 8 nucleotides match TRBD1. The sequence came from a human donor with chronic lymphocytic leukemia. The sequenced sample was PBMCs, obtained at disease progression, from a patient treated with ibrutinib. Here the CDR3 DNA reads TGCAGCGTTGAAGAGGACAGGGTGGTGTACGAGCAGTACTTC. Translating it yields CSVEEDRVVYEQYF.